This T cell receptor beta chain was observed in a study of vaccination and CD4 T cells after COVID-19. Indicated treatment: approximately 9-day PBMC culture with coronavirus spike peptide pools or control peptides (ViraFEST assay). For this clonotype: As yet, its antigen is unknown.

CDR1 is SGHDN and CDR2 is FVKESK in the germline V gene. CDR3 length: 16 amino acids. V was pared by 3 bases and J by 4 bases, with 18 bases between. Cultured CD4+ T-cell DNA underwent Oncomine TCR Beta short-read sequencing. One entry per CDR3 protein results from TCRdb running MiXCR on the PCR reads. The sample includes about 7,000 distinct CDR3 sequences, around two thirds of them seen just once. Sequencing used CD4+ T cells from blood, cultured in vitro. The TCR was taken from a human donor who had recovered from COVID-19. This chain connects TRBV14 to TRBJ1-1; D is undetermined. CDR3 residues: CASSHRTQLGGTEAFF. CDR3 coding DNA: TGTGCCAGCAGCCATAGGACTCAGTTGGGTGGCACTGAAGCTTTCTTT.